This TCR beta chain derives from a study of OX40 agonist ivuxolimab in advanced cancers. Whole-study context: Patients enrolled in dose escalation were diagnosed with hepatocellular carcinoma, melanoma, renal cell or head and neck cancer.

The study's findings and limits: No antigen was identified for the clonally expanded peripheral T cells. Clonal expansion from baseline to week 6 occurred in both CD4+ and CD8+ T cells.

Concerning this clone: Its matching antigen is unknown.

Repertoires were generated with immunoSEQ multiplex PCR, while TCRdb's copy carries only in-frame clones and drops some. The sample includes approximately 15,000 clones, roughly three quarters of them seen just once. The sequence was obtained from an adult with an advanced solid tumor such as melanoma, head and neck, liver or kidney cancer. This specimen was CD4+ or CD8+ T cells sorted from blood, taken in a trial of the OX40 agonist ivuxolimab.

Here the CDR3 reads CASSIGQGPSYEQYF. CDR3 nucleotide sequence: TGTGCCAGTAGTATAGGGCAGGGCCCTTCCTACGAGCAGTACTTC. The gene calls are TRBV19 and TRBJ2-7, with TRBD1 as a possible D gene (5 bases). This CDR3 is 15 amino acids long. The ends were cut back, 1 base at V and 1 base at J, with 11 bases in the middle. The germline CDR1 and CDR2 sequences are LNHDA and SQIVND (reference sequence). The whole variable domain, remainder taken from reference TRBV19 and TRBJ2-7, is DGGITQSPKYLFRKEGQNVTLSCEQNLNHDAMYWYRQDPGQGLRLIYYSQIVNDFQKGDIAEGYSVSREKKESFPLTVTSAQKNPTAFYLCASSIGQGPSYEQYFGPGTRLTVT.